Sequencing of this T cell receptor beta chain was carried out in a study of cytomegalovirus exposure and HLA in healthy donors. Study in general: From HLA-typed donors, an early data release held approximately 85 million unique TCRs. General study points: Researchers reportedly found TCR beta sequences accurately predicted most subjects' HLA-A and HLA-B alleles.

The germline V gene has CDR1 MDHEN and CDR2 SYDVKM. The V gene end was trimmed by 3 bases and the J gene end by 2 bases; junction bases not matched to a gene: 0. The CDR3 runs to 15 residues. There were likely unrecorded immune exposures, though donors were nominally healthy when sampled. By its share, this clone is medium-sized. The target antigen is unknown. 60 Vbeta and 13 Jbeta primers were used in PCR. The repertoire was sequenced with immunoSEQ multiplex PCR; TCRdb's copy has only in-frame clones and lacks some. The sample lists 95,000 to 150,000 clones, roughly 80% occurring once. This clonotype originated in a man aged 30-40 years in good health and CMV-seronegative. The specimen was PBMCs. V gene TRBV28 combines with J gene TRBJ2-3; 12 nucleotides align to TRBD1. The CDR3 spells CASSLGQGATDTQYF. The CDR3 nucleotides read TGTGCCAGCAGTTTGGGACAGGGGGCCACAGATACGCAGTATTTT.